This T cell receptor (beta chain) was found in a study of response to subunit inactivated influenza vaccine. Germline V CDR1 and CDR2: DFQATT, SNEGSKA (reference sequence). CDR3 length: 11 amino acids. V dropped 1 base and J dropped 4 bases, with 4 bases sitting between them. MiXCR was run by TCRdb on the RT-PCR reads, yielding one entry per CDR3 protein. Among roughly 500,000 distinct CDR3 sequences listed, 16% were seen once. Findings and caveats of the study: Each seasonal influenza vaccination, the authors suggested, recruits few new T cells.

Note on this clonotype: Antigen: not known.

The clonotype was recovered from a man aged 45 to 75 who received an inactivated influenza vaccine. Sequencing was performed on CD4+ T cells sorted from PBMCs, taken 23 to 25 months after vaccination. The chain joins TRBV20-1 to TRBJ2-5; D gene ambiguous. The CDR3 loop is CSARVSETQYF. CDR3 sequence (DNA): TGCAGTGCTAGAGTCTCAGAGACCCAGTACTTC.